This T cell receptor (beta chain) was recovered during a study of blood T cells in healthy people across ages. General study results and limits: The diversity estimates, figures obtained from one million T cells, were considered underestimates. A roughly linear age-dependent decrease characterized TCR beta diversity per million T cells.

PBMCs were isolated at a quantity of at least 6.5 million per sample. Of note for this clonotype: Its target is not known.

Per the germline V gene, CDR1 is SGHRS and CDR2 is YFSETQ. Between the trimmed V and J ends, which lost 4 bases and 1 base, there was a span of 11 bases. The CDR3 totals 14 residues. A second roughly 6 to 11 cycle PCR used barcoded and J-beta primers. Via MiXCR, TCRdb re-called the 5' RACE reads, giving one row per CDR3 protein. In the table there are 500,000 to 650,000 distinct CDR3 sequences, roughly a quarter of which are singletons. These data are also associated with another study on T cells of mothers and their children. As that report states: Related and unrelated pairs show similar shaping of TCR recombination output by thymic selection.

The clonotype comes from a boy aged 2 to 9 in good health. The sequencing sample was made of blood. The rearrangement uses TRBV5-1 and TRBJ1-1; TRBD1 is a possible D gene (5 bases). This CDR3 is CASSLTGQNTEAFF. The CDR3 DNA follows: TGCGCCAGCAGCCTAACAGGACAGAACACTGAAGCTTTCTTT.